This passage covers 27 T cell receptor beta chains from one sample sequenced in a study of cytomegalovirus exposure and HLA in healthy donors (dated by TCRdb to about 2017). The receptor library was made with the immunoSEQ multiplex PCR assay. The multiplex PCR relied on a mix of 60 forward primers for TCR Vbeta segments and 13 reverse primers for TCR Jbeta segments. TCRdb re-hosts the immuneACCESS table, in-frame sequences only. Its copies lack some clones; in the studies checked, an unresolved V gene accounts for under half of them, and the cause for the rest is not known. For this sample, the table gives 110,000 to 150,000 clones. About 0.96% of the sample comes from the top ten. The sample taken for sequencing was PBMCs. The source of these receptors is a male donor in good health and CMV-seronegative.

The chain carries TRBV28 and TRBJ1-4; no firm D call. V lost 3 bases to trimming and J lost 5 bases, with 7 bases between them. The CDR3 runs 13 residues. CDR1 is MDHEN and CDR2 is SYDVKM in the germline V gene. CDR3: CASSFSPNEKLFF. The CDR3, as DNA: TGTGCCAGCAGTTTTTCTCCGAATGAAAAACTGTTTTTT.

The chain recombines TRBV28 with TRBJ2-3; D is unresolved. Looked up from germline, CDR1 is MDHEN and CDR2 is SYDVKM. This CDR3 region has 17 residues. Trimming pared 6 bases from V and 1 base from J, leaving 20 bases between. The CDR3 protein is CASSPAPYHLRTDTQYF. The CDR3 DNA follows: TGTGCCAGCAGCCCCGCCCCCTACCACCTACGCACAGATACGCAGTATTTT.

The rearrangement uses TRBV19 and TRBJ1-5, with TRBD1 matching over 7 bases. The CDR3 runs to 16 residues. Germline trimming cut 5 bases from V and 2 bases from J; bases unmatched to any gene: 9. Germline CDR1 is LNHDA and CDR2 is SQIVND (reference sequence). CDR3 residues: CASSRNRGVGNQPQHF. The CDR3 DNA sequence: TGTGCCAGTAGTCGTAACAGGGGAGTGGGCAATCAGCCCCAGCATTTT.

The chain recombines TRBV11-3 with TRBJ2-7; D is unresolved. CDR3 length equals 12 residues. V gave up 6 bases and J gave up 3 bases, with 9 bases separating them. Germline CDR1 SGHNT, CDR2 YENEEA. CDR3 in DNA: TGTGCCAGCAGGCCTGAGCACTACGAGCAGTACTTC. Its protein is CASRPEHYEQYF.

Regarding this clone: The junction shows a germline mismatch at one end, possibly a read error. The chain employs TRBV30 and TRBJ1-3, with D possibly being TRBD1 (5 bases). This CDR3 contains 14 residues. CDR1 and CDR2 from the germline V gene are GTSNPN and SVGIG (reference sequence). The CDR3 region is CAWSDQGLPKVGWF. DNA of the CDR3: TGTGCCTGGAGCGACCAGGGTTTACCCAAGGTGGGCTGGTTT.

CDR3 loop: CASSQELAGGPYNEQFF. The DNA of the CDR3 is TGCGCCAGCAGCCAAGAACTAGCGGGGGGGCCATACAATGAGCAGTTCTTC. V usage is TRBV4-3 and J usage is TRBJ2-1, with 13 bases identical to TRBD2. This CDR3 is built from 17 residues. Trimming at V came to 0 bases and at J to 4 bases, leaving 3 bases not matched to a gene. Germline V gene sequence: CDR1 LGHNA, CDR2 YSLEER.

The genes are TRBV2 and TRBJ1-5; D is perhaps TRBD1 (5 bases). The CDR3 length is 12 residues. Trimming removed 5 bases at V and 6 bases at J, with 8 bases between. Germline assignment: CDR1 SNHLY and CDR2 FYNNEI. In nucleotides, the CDR3 is TGTGCCAGCAGTCCCGGGGGTCAGCCCCAGCATTTT. Protein product: CASSPGGQPQHF.

The rearrangement uses TRBV6-5 and TRBJ1-1; 7 positions agree with TRBD1. Losses at the gene ends were 2 bases for V and 0 bases for J; bases not matched to a gene: 6. Germline V gene sequence: CDR1 MNHEY, CDR2 SVGAGI. The CDR3 length is 16 residues. The CDR3 reads CASSYGGQKMNTEAFF. In nucleotides, the CDR3 is TGTGCCAGCAGTTACGGGGGACAGAAGATGAACACTGAAGCTTTCTTT.

This chain links TRBV25-1 with TRBJ1-3; D gene ambiguous. Trimming left V 2 bases short and J 6 bases short, with 5 bases between. Germline V lookup: CDR1 MGHDK, CDR2 SYGVNS. The CDR3 is 12 residues long. CDR3 nucleotide sequence: TGTGCCAGCAGTGAAAATCTAAACACCATATATTTT. Protein sequence: CASSENLNTIYF. Combining the CDR3 with reference TRBV25-1 and TRBJ1-3 gives the whole variable domain EADIYQTPRYLVIGTGKKITLECSQTMGHDKMYWYQQDPGMELHLIHYSYGVNSTEKGDLSSESTVSRIRTEHFPLTLESARPSHTSQYLCASSENLNTIYFGEGSWLTVV.

About this clone itself: One end of the junction fails to match germline, which may point to a read error. The V call is TRBV29-1, the J call TRBJ1-1; TRBD1 agrees at 8 bases. Germline-derived CDR1 and CDR2 are SQVTM and ANQGSEA. CDR3 size: 10 residues. The CDR3 coding sequence is TGCAGCGGTGAACAGGGGGATGCTTTCTTT. This codes for CSGEQGDAFF.

CDR3 in amino acids: CASSQDREFRGNTIYF. The CDR3 DNA sequence: TGTGCCAGCTCACAAGACAGGGAATTCAGAGGAAACACCATATATTTT. This chain connects TRBV18 to TRBJ1-3; TRBD1 aligns across 7 bases. With 4 bases clipped from V and 4 bases from J, the junction kept 10 bases outside the gene matches. CDR1 and CDR2 (germline): KGHSH, LQKENI. CDR3 size: 16 residues.

The V gene is TRBV5-1, the J gene TRBJ2-7; 8 nucleotides line up with TRBD2. The V segment lost 1 base and the J segment 3 bases; nucleotides outside the gene matches: 15. The CDR3 has 18 residues. The germline gives CDR1 SGHRS, CDR2 YFSETQ. CDR3 DNA: TGCGCCAGCAGCTTGACCCCTATAGCGGGGTCTACAGTCTACGAGCAGTACTTC. Translating it yields CASSLTPIAGSTVYEQYF.

The V call is TRBV28, the J call TRBJ1-2; 11 bases are shared with TRBD1. V was clipped by 4 bases and J by 3 bases; unmatched bases: 10. This CDR3 has 17 amino acids. Looked up from germline, CDR1 is MDHEN and CDR2 is SYDVKM. In nucleotides, the CDR3 is TGTGCCAGCAGTTCTCTGGACAGGGGGCTCTCGGACTATGGCTACACCTTC. Translated, it gives CASSSLDRGLSDYGYTF.

The rearrangement links TRBV7-3 to TRBJ2-3; possible D gene TRBD1, 6 bases. Germline V gene lookup returns CDR1 SGHTA and CDR2 FQGTGA. V was cut by 2 bases and J by 0 bases, with 12 bases left in between. CDR3 length: 16 residues. The CDR3, as DNA: TGTGCCAGCAGCTTAGTAGGGGGTACTAGCACAGATACGCAGTATTTT. It specifies CASSLVGGTSTDTQYF.

The chain has TRBV5-3 and TRBJ1-4, with 7 nucleotides matching TRBD1. TRBV5-3 is known as an ORF, though its function is uncertain. J was trimmed by 4 bases and V by 5 bases; bases with no gene match: 8. The CDR3 contains 15 residues. The CDR3, as DNA: TGTGCCAGAAGGCCAAAGACAGGGCGTAATGAAAAACTGTTTTTT. It translates to CARRPKTGRNEKLFF.

V usage is TRBV7-8 and J usage is TRBJ2-7; tentatively, D is TRBD2 (5 bases). The CDR3 contains 14 residues. V gave up 0 bases and J gave up 4 bases, with 10 bases separating them. Germline V gene data show CDR1 as SGHVS and CDR2 as FQNEAQ. CDR3 bases: TGTGCCAGCAGCTTAGCAGCACGGAGGTACGAGCAGTACTTC. Residues: CASSLAARRYEQYF.

The chain has TRBV11-2 and TRBJ2-4, with D maybe TRBD1 (6 bases). CDR3 length equals 15 residues. Trimming stripped 0 bases from V and 2 bases from J, with 8 bases between. Germline CDR1 SGHAT, CDR2 FQNNGV. CDR3 sequence: CASSLEQGPKNIQYF. Here the CDR3 DNA reads TGTGCCAGCAGCTTAGAACAGGGTCCCAAAAACATTCAGTACTTC.

Notes on this clone: Other nucleotide sequences in the sample specify the same CDR3. V gene TRBV29-1 combines with J gene TRBJ1-2; TRBD1 might be the D (6 bases). V lost 3 bases, J lost 4 bases, and 9 bases lay in between. The CDR3 covers 12 residues. Germline CDR1 is SQVTM and CDR2 is ANQGSEA. CDR3: CSVDRGAYGYTF. The CDR3 region has the DNA TGCAGCGTTGACAGGGGCGCCTATGGCTACACCTTC.

This rearrangement joins TRBV9 to TRBJ1-1; TRBD1 is a possible D gene (5 bases). CDR3 length equals 15 residues. From germline, CDR1 is SGDLS and CDR2 YYNGEE. V dropped 4 bases and J dropped 2 bases, with 15 bases sitting between them. Here the CDR3 reads CASSPFNRRNTEAFF. In nucleotides, the CDR3 is TGTGCCAGCAGCCCCTTTAACAGGAGAAACACTGAAGCTTTCTTT.

The chain couples TRBV2 to TRBJ2-3; maybe TRBD2 (6 bases). Germline V CDR1 and CDR2: SNHLY, FYNNEI. There are 14 residues in the CDR3. V lost 6 bases to trimming and J lost 0 bases, with 10 bases between them. The CDR3 DNA reads TGTGCCAGCAGATCGGGAGCTAGCACAGATACGCAGTATTTT. Amino acid sequence: CASRSGASTDTQYF. The complete variable domain, with remaining parts taken from reference TRBV2 and TRBJ2-3, reads EPEVTQTPSHQVTQMGQEVILRCVPISNHLYFYWYRQILGQKVEFLVSFYNNEISEKSEIFDDQFSVERPDGSNFTLKIRSTKLEDSAMYFCASRSGASTDTQYFGPGTRLTVL.

The chain joins TRBV6-6 to TRBJ2-5; D remains ambiguous. CDR1 is MNHNY, CDR2 SVGAGI, per germline (reference sequence). The CDR3 consists of 13 residues. Deletions cut 2 bases from V and 5 bases from J, with 9 bases between. The CDR3 here is CASSYDRGETQYF. In DNA form, the CDR3 reads TGTGCCAGCAGTTACGACCGAGGCGAGACCCAGTACTTC.

The chain uses TRBV19 and TRBJ2-5; TRBD1 matches at 9 bases. The CDR3 runs to 15 residues. The germline V gene encodes CDR1 LNHDA and CDR2 SQIVND (reference sequence). The trim removed 4 bases at V and 5 bases at J, leaving 8 bases unmatched. CDR3 nucleotides: TGTGCCAGTAGTACGAACAGGGGGCAGAGGGAGACCCAGTACTTC. Its protein product is CASSTNRGQRETQYF.

The CDR3 loop reads CASSSGAWAYEQYF. CDR3 bases: TGTGCCAGCAGCTCCGGAGCGTGGGCCTACGAGCAGTACTTC. V and J are TRBV7-2 and TRBJ2-7; D is unresolved. Germline CDR1 and CDR2: SGHTA and FQGNSA. Trimming cost V 4 bases and J 2 bases, with 12 bases left between them. This CDR3 has 14 amino acids.

This chain joins TRBV30 and TRBJ2-4, with TRBD2 identical over 12 bases. The CDR3 spans 19 residues. Germline V gene sequence: CDR1 GTSNPN, CDR2 SVGIG (reference sequence). V gave up 7 bases and J gave up 3 bases; unmatched junction bases: 19. This chain's CDR3 is CALDQARLAGVGGKNIQYF. In DNA form, the CDR3 reads TGTGCCTTAGACCAGGCGAGACTAGCGGGAGTGGGGGGCAAAAACATTCAGTACTTC.

The chain employs TRBV4-2 and TRBJ1-5; D ambiguous. Trimming shortened V by 3 bases and J by 2 bases, and 17 bases separated the two germline ends. This CDR3 has 17 residues. The germline gives CDR1 LGHNA, CDR2 YNFKEQ. The CDR3 region has the DNA TGTGCCAGCAGCCATCCCGCGTCCGGCCGGGGCAATCAGCCCCAGCATTTT. Amino acids: CASSHPASGRGNQPQHF.

The chain is built from TRBV19 and TRBJ2-7, with 12 bases lining up with TRBD2. This CDR3 comprises 15 residues. Germline V gives CDR1 LNHDA, CDR2 SQIVND (reference sequence). J lost 5 bases, V lost 5 bases, and 7 bases had no gene match. The DNA for the CDR3 is TGTGCCAGTAGTTCCCGGACTAGCGGGACCGACGAGCAGTACTTC. Its translation: CASSSRTSGTDEQYF.

Remarks on this clone: An end of the junction differs from the germline gene, which may be a read error. The rearrangement uses TRBV7-9 and TRBJ1-2; no clear D gene. The CDR3 totals 13 residues. Germline V gene data show CDR1 as SEHNR and CDR2 as FQNEAQ (reference sequence). The CDR3 is CASSLEGGYGYNF. The CDR3 nucleotides read TGTGCCAGCAGTCTGGAAGGCGGGTATGGCTACAACTTC.